This entry lists 13 T cell receptor beta chains sequenced from one sample in a study of Ad26.COV2.S vaccination and SARS-CoV-2 variants. This sample's treatment: over 15 received Ad26.COV2.S at low or high dose, single or two shots; five or six received placebo; per-sample allocation not given. All samples were drawn on day 63, counting from the first vaccine or placebo injection. Profiled with immunoSEQ multiplex PCR; TCRdb holds only in-frame clones, not every one. The sample shows more than 350,000 clones, 90% of them seen only once. The specimen comprised peripheral blood, sampled in a trial of Ad26.COV2.S vaccine versus placebo. The origin of the receptors is a person aged 18-65 years who received the Ad26.COV2.S COVID-19 vaccine or a placebo.

The chain joins TRBV3-1 (or the pseudogene TRBV3-2) to TRBJ2-3; perhaps TRBD2 as D (7 bases). The CDR3 sequence is 14 residues long. Trimming removed 5 bases at V and 6 bases at J, with 15 bases between. Per the germline V gene, CDR1 is LGHDT and CDR2 is YNNKEL (reference sequence). The CDR3 DNA reads as TGTGCCAGCAGCGCCACAGGGAGGGGTGATACGCAGTATTTT. It yields the protein CASSATGRGDTQYF.

This chain connects TRBV7-9 to TRBJ2-5; the D is unclear. Per germline, CDR1 SEHNR and CDR2 FQNEAQ (reference sequence). The CDR3 consists of 13 residues. The germline V and J ends were trimmed by 2 bases and 0 bases, with 4 bases remaining between them. CDR3 nucleotides: TGTGCCAGCAGCTTAAGGAACCAAGAGACCCAGTACTTC. Its translation is CASSLRNQETQYF.

The J gene is TRBJ1-2, the V gene TRBV4-1; 7 bases agree with TRBD1. Germline V CDR1 and CDR2: MGHRA, YSYEKL. V lost 4 bases and J lost 0; bases outside the gene matches: 5. This CDR3 has 15 residues. The CDR3 region is CASSLPGQTNYGYTF. CDR3 DNA sequence: TGCGCCAGCAGCCTACCGGGACAGACTAACTATGGCTACACCTTC.

This chain connects TRBV28 to TRBJ2-7; D possibly uses TRBD1 or TRBD2 (5 bases each). The V gene lost 2 bases and the J gene lost 4 bases, with 9 bases spanning the gap. Germline assignment: CDR1 MDHEN and CDR2 SYDVKM. This CDR3 comprises 13 residues. The DNA for the CDR3 is TGTGCCAGCAGTTTACGGGGCCCTTACGAGCAGTACTTC. Amino acid sequence: CASSLRGPYEQYF.

This chain links TRBV28 with TRBJ2-7, with D tentatively TRBD2 (5 bases). Trimming left V 3 bases short and J 2 bases short, with 8 bases between. The CDR3 is 13 residues long. The germline gives CDR1 MDHEN, CDR2 SYDVKM. The CDR3 region is CASSLEVTYEQYF. DNA for the CDR3: TGTGCCAGCAGTTTGGAGGTAACCTACGAGCAGTACTTC.

CDR3 in DNA: TGTGCCAGCAGCTTAGGTGATCAGCCCCAGCATTTT. It translates to CASSLGDQPQHF. The V call is TRBV5-6, the J call TRBJ1-5; no firm D call. The CDR3 runs to 12 residues. CDR1 is SGHDT and CDR2 is YYEEEE in the germline V gene. The V end was cut by 2 bases, the J end by 5 bases, with 5 bases between. The full variable domain, completed using reference TRBV5-6 and TRBJ1-5, is DAGVTQSPTHLIKTRGQQVTLRCSPKSGHDTVSWYQQALGQGPQFIFQYYEEEERQRGNFPDRFSGHQFPNYSSELNVNALLLGDSALYLCASSLGDQPQHFGDGTRLSIL.

The rearrangement uses TRBV6-2 or TRBV6-3 and TRBJ1-3; 7 bases match TRBD1. The V gene's germline CDR1 is MNHEY and CDR2 SVGEGT. J gave up 2 bases and V 4 bases, and 2 bases lay outside the gene matches. This CDR3 comprises 14 residues. This chain's CDR3 is CASSSGTAGNTIYF. CDR3 DNA sequence: TGTGCCAGCAGTTCCGGGACAGCTGGAAACACCATATATTTT.

The V call is TRBV3-1 (or the pseudogene TRBV3-2), the J call TRBJ2-2; 9 bases are shared with TRBD2. Germline V gene sequence: CDR1 LGHDT, CDR2 YNNKEL (reference sequence). This CDR3 has 15 residues. V was clipped by 1 base and J by 7 bases; unmatched bases: 4. The CDR3 DNA reads as TGTGCCAGCAGCCAAGGGGGACTAGCTATCGGGGAGCTGTTTTTT. It codes for CASSQGGLAIGELFF.

V and J are TRBV3-1 (or the pseudogene TRBV3-2) and TRBJ2-1; 8 bases fit TRBD2. The J segment lost 1 base and the V segment lost 6 bases, leaving 8 bases of the junction unmatched. This CDR3 comprises 16 residues. Germline-derived CDR1 and CDR2 are LGHDT and YNNKEL (reference sequence). The CDR3 DNA reads as TGTGCCAGCAGTAACCTTAGCGGGAAGTCCTACAATGAGCAGTTCTTC. It encodes CASSNLSGKSYNEQFF.

This rearrangement joins TRBV13 to TRBJ2-1; no clear D. Germline V CDR1 and CDR2: PRHDT, FYEKMQ (reference sequence). This CDR3 contains 14 residues. The V end was cut by 4 bases, the J end by 5 bases, with 12 bases between. The CDR3 reads CASSSRVKDNEQFF. DNA of the CDR3: TGTGCCAGCAGCTCCCGTGTGAAGGACAATGAGCAGTTCTTC.

This clone was counted only a few times. J is TRBJ2-3 and V is TRBV9; the match to TRBD2 covers 8 bases. The CDR3 is 15 amino acids. Germline V gene lookup returns CDR1 SGDLS and CDR2 YYNGEE. Trimming cost V 4 bases and J 1 base; bases outside gene matches: 5. The CDR3 protein is CASSRSGGGTDTQYF. Written as DNA, the CDR3 is TGTGCCAGCAGCCGAAGCGGGGGCGGCACAGATACGCAGTATTTT.

The rearrangement links TRBV16 to TRBJ1-3, with 7 bases aligning to TRBD1. The V and J ends lost 3 bases and 4 bases, in that order; junction bases with no gene match: 3. Per the germline V gene, CDR1 is KGHSY and CDR2 is FQNENV. The CDR3 totals 14 residues. CDR3 residues: CASSQTGYGNTIYF. CDR3 nucleotide sequence: TGTGCCAGCAGCCAGACAGGGTACGGAAACACCATATATTTT.

Of note for this clone: Other DNA sequences of this sample code for an identical CDR3. The chain is built from TRBV7-2 and TRBJ1-5; D gene uncertain. V was cut by 1 base and J by 3 bases, with 10 bases left in between. There are 15 residues in the CDR3. Germline V gives CDR1 SGHTA, CDR2 FQGNSA. Here the CDR3 reads CASSLVGGDNQPQHF. Written as DNA, the CDR3 is TGTGCCAGCAGCTTAGTCGGTGGGGACAATCAGCCCCAGCATTTT. Looking up the rest from reference TRBV7-2 and TRBJ1-5 gives the full variable domain: GAGVSQSPSNKVTEKGKDVELRCDPISGHTALYWYRQSLGQGLEFLIYFQGNSAPDKSGLPSDRFSAERTGGSVSTLTIQRTQQEDSAVYLCASSLVGGDNQPQHFGDGTRLSIL.